Presented here are 30 T cell receptor beta chains from one specimen sequenced in a study of Tregs in tolerant kidney transplant recipients. Profiled with immunoSEQ multiplex PCR; TCRdb holds only in-frame clones, not every one. The repertoire holds fewer than 20,000 clones, with roughly four fifths as singletons. The sequenced material came from Tregs from blood. The receptors were gathered from a human donor in good health.

The chain has TRBV10-3 and TRBJ2-1, with 14 bases that match TRBD2. Germline V gene sequence: CDR1 ENHRY, CDR2 SYGVKD. With V trimmed by 3 bases and J by 6 bases, 1 base remained unmatched. The CDR3 length is 15 residues. The CDR3 protein is CAISDGTSGSNEQFF. DNA for the CDR3: TGTGCCATCAGTGATGGGACTAGCGGGAGCAATGAGCAGTTCTTC.

CDR3 coding DNA: TGTGCCAGCAGCTGGAGGGAGACCCAAGAGACCCAGTACTTC. The encoded protein is CASSWRETQETQYF. The chain has TRBV7-8 and TRBJ2-5, with D perhaps TRBD2 (6 bases). CDR3 length: 14 amino acids. Germline values: CDR1 SGHVS, CDR2 FQNEAQ. V was clipped by 4 bases and J by 1 base, with 10 bases between them. Full variable domain (outside the CDR3, taken from reference TRBV7-8 and TRBJ2-5): GAGVSQSPRYKVAKRGQDVALRCDPISGHVSLFWYQQALGQGPEFLTYFQNEAQLDKSGLPSDRFFAERPEGSVSTLKIQRTQQEDSAVYLCASSWRETQETQYFGPGTRLLVL.

J is TRBJ2-1 and V is TRBV6-5; D is perhaps TRBD1 (6 bases). This CDR3 has 16 amino acids. CDR1 is MNHEY, CDR2 SVGAGI, per germline. V gave up 1 base and J gave up 0 bases, with 10 bases separating them. Here the CDR3 DNA reads TGTGCCAGCAGTTACTTGGGGGCCCCCTCCTACAATGAGCAGTTCTTC. This encodes CASSYLGAPSYNEQFF.

The gene calls are TRBV5-1 and TRBJ1-2; D unclear. Germline CDR1 and CDR2: SGHRS and YFSETQ. This CDR3 is 13 amino acids long. Between the trimmed V and J ends, which lost 0 bases and 4 bases, there was a span of 7 bases. This CDR3 is CASSLGRIYGYTF. The CDR3 coding sequence is TGCGCCAGCAGCTTGGGCAGGATCTATGGCTACACCTTC.

V is TRBV6-5 and J is TRBJ2-3; possible D gene TRBD2, 6 bases. V was pared by 6 bases and J by 4 bases, with 17 bases between. Germline loops: CDR1 MNHEY, CDR2 SVGAGI. The CDR3 contains 15 residues. CDR3 loop: CASSLGGIKADTQYF. For the CDR3, the DNA is TGTGCCAGCAGCCTGGGCGGGATAAAGGCAGATACGCAGTATTTT.

V and J are TRBV7-9 and TRBJ1-6; no clear D. Germline V gene data show CDR1 as SEHNR and CDR2 as FQNEAQ (reference sequence). This CDR3 is built from 13 residues. The V end was cut by 8 bases, the J end by 2 bases, with 7 bases between. CDR3 in DNA: TGTGCCAGCGAAGGGACCTATAATTCACCCCTCCACTTT. Protein sequence: CASEGTYNSPLHF.

This rearrangement joins TRBV2 to TRBJ1-2; D unresolved. The CDR3 totals 12 residues. Looked up from germline, CDR1 is SNHLY and CDR2 is FYNNEI. V lost 7 bases and J lost 4, with 10 bases in between. The chain's CDR3 is CASKDRGYGYTF. The DNA of the CDR3 is TGTGCCAGCAAGGACCGCGGCTATGGCTACACCTTC.

This chain connects TRBV4-1 to TRBJ2-3; tentative D call: TRBD2 (6 bases). The length of the CDR3 is 18 residues. Deletions cut 4 bases from V and 7 bases from J, with 27 bases between. Germline assignment: CDR1 MGHRA and CDR2 YSYEKL. CDR3 sequence (DNA): TGCGCCAGCAGCCGCGGCCGGGTTGAGGGCGGGGCCCGAAATACGCAGTATTTT. Translating it yields CASSRGRVEGGARNTQYF.

The chain employs TRBV29-1 and TRBJ1-5, with 8 nucleotides matching TRBD1. Trimming at V came to 6 bases and at J to 4 bases, leaving 5 bases not matched to a gene. The CDR3 is 13 amino acids. CDR1 and CDR2 from the germline V gene are SQVTM and ANQGSEA. The CDR3 is CSVGQGINQPQHF. DNA of the CDR3: TGCAGCGTCGGACAGGGTATAAATCAGCCCCAGCATTTT.

The J gene is TRBJ1-1, the V gene TRBV5-1; TRBD1 agrees at 8 bases. The germline CDR1 and CDR2 sequences are SGHRS and YFSETQ. V was clipped by 4 bases and J by 4 bases; unmatched bases: 6. The CDR3 extends over 14 amino acids. CDR3: CASSHGQGGTEAFF. The CDR3 coding sequence is TGCGCCAGCAGCCACGGACAGGGAGGCACTGAAGCTTTCTTT.

The V gene is TRBV2, the J gene TRBJ1-1, with D maybe TRBD1 (6 bases). The CDR3 has 13 amino acids. The germline V gene has CDR1 SNHLY and CDR2 FYNNEI. Trimming removed 6 bases at V and 1 base at J, with 9 bases between. The CDR3, as DNA: TGTGCCAGCAGATTAGGGGGGAACACTGAAGCTTTCTTT. Translation gives CASRLGGNTEAFF.

This clone is classed as medium-sized. This chain connects TRBV6-1 to TRBJ1-2; D gene unclear. The CDR3 runs 13 residues. The V gene's germline CDR1 is MNHNS and CDR2 SASEGT. Trimming left V 5 bases short and J 7 bases short, with 14 bases between. Here the CDR3 DNA reads TGTGCCAGCAGTCACGAGGGAAGAGGTGGCTACACCTTC. Translation gives CASSHEGRGGYTF.

The chain combines TRBV5-1 with TRBJ1-1; D perhaps matches TRBD1 (5 bases). The V end was cut by 5 bases, the J end by 0 bases, with 14 bases between. Germline values: CDR1 SGHRS, CDR2 YFSETQ. The CDR3 runs 15 residues. The CDR3 DNA follows: TGCGCCAGCAGTCCACAGGATCCGTTGAACACTGAAGCTTTCTTT. Its translation: CASSPQDPLNTEAFF.

V gene TRBV7-6 combines with J gene TRBJ2-3, with D tentatively TRBD2 (6 bases). Germline values: CDR1 SGHVS, CDR2 FNYEAQ. This CDR3 comprises 17 residues. V was cut by 1 base and J by 0 bases, with 14 bases left in between. The CDR3: CASSLELRGLSTDTQYF. The CDR3 DNA reads TGTGCCAGCAGCTTAGAACTGCGGGGCCTGAGCACAGATACGCAGTATTTT.

The rearrangement links TRBV7-2 to TRBJ2-5; 9 nucleotides line up with TRBD1. Germline V gives CDR1 SGHTA, CDR2 FQGNSA. This CDR3 comprises 16 residues. Trimming cost V 1 base and J 3 bases; bases outside gene matches: 6. CDR3 residues: CASSLGGTGYEETQYF. The CDR3 nucleotides read TGTGCCAGCAGCTTAGGTGGGACAGGGTACGAAGAGACCCAGTACTTC.

The chain combines TRBV7-3 with TRBJ1-1; TRBD1 matches 7 bases. V dropped 2 bases and J dropped 3; count of bases not matched to a gene: 0. Germline lookup yields CDR1 SGHTA and CDR2 FQGTGA. The CDR3 loop spans 13 amino acids. CDR3 region: CASSLDRDTEAFF. The CDR3 DNA reads as TGTGCCAGCAGCTTAGACAGGGACACTGAAGCTTTCTTT.

The chain is built from TRBV30 and TRBJ1-4; tentatively, D is TRBD1 (6 bases). This CDR3 is 13 amino acids long. Germline CDR1 is GTSNPN and CDR2 is SVGIG (reference sequence). The ends were cut back, 7 bases at V and 4 bases at J, with 13 bases in the middle. CDR3 DNA: TGTGCCTTTAGGGGGGGGTTTAATGAAAAACTGTTTTTT. It codes for CAFRGGFNEKLFF.

The CDR3 region has the DNA TGTGCCAGCAGCTTAACCCTAGCGGGAGTGTATGAGCAGTTCTTC. Protein product: CASSLTLAGVYEQFF. The chain links TRBV7-9 to TRBJ2-1; 10 bases line up with TRBD2. The germline CDR1 and CDR2 sequences are SEHNR and FQNEAQ (reference sequence). With V trimmed by 2 bases and J by 8 bases, 6 bases remained unmatched. This CDR3 is built from 15 residues.

The chain joins TRBV4-2 to TRBJ2-3; TRBD1 matches 9 bases. Germline CDR1 is LGHNA and CDR2 is YNFKEQ. After removal of 4 bases from V and 0 bases from J, the junction contained 8 bases not matched to a gene. The CDR3 spans 17 residues. The CDR3 DNA sequence: TGTGCCAGCAGCCTTTCCTCACAGGGGGCTAGCACAGATACGCAGTATTTT. This gives the protein CASSLSSQGASTDTQYF.

CDR3 sequence: CASSLLTGRGGYTF. In DNA form, the CDR3 reads TGTGCCAGCAGTCTTCTCACGGGTCGAGGAGGCTACACCTTC. The chain links TRBV27 to TRBJ1-2; D not resolved. Germline CDR1 is MNHEY and CDR2 is SMNVEV (reference sequence). CDR3 length equals 14 residues. V shed 5 bases and J shed 8 bases, with 18 bases lying between them.

V and J are TRBV7-2 and TRBJ2-5; no clear D gene. The CDR3 sequence is 13 residues long. Germline CDR1 SGHTA, CDR2 FQGNSA. Trimming left V 0 bases short and J 5 bases short, with 7 bases between. The CDR3: CASSLALVETQYF. In nucleotides, the CDR3 is TGTGCCAGCAGCTTAGCGCTAGTGGAGACCCAGTACTTC.

The rearrangement joins TRBV2 to TRBJ2-1; D possibly corresponds to TRBD2 (5 bases). Germline CDR1 is SNHLY and CDR2 is FYNNEI. V lost 6 bases to trimming and J lost 4 bases, with 13 bases between them. The CDR3 runs to 14 residues. Here the CDR3 reads CASRLRGLYNEQFF. As DNA, the CDR3 is TGTGCCAGCAGACTTCGCGGGCTTTACAATGAGCAGTTCTTC.

This clone was counted a few times. This same CDR3 is encoded by further DNA sequences in the sample. The rearrangement joins TRBV9 to TRBJ2-1, with D perhaps being TRBD1 or TRBD2 (6 bases each). The germline CDR1 and CDR2 sequences are SGDLS and YYNGEE. The CDR3 length is 15 residues. Trimming cost V 0 bases and J 10 bases, with 17 bases left between them. The CDR3 sequence is CASSVGPEGGREQFF. For the CDR3, the DNA is TGTGCCAGCAGCGTAGGGCCAGAGGGGGGTCGGGAGCAGTTCTTC.

The rearrangement uses TRBV21-1 and TRBJ2-7; the D segment call TRBD1 is taken from the table without a DNA check. TRBV21-1 is flagged as a pseudogene. CDR3 length: 16 amino acids. This CDR3 reads CASSAPGQQNSYEQYF. The CDR3 DNA reads TGTGCCAGCAGCGCCCCGGGACAGCAAAACTCCTACGAGCAGTACTTC.

The V and J genes are TRBV7-2 and TRBJ1-6, with TRBD1 matching over 8 bases. Unmatched junction bases numbered 6, after V lost 5 bases and J lost 6 bases. This CDR3 is 15 amino acids long. Germline loops: CDR1 SGHTA, CDR2 FQGNSA. CDR3 sequence reads: CASSPRTGSNSPLHF. In DNA form, the CDR3 reads TGTGCCAGCAGCCCGCGGACAGGGAGTAATTCACCCCTCCACTTT.

The CDR3 loop reads CASSLTGQEGDTQYF. In DNA form, the CDR3 reads TGTGCCAGCAGCTTAACAGGGCAAGAGGGAGATACGCAGTATTTT. This rearrangement joins TRBV7-7 to TRBJ2-3, with a possible D match to TRBD1 (6 bases). Germline CDR1 reads SSHAT; CDR2 reads FNYEAQ (reference sequence). The V end was cut by 2 bases, the J end by 5 bases, with 14 bases between. This CDR3 has 15 residues. Variable domain in full (rest from reference TRBV7-7 and TRBJ2-3): GAGVSQSPRYKVTKRGQDVTLRCDPISSHATLYWYQQALGQGPEFLTYFNYEAQPDKSGLPSDRFSAERPEGSISTLTIQRTEQRDSAMYRCASSLTGQEGDTQYFGPGTRLTVL.

The chain uses TRBV4-2 and TRBJ2-7; D not certain. Trimming removed 2 bases at V and 0 bases at J, with 5 bases between. This CDR3 is 13 amino acids long. The germline CDR1 and CDR2 sequences are LGHNA and YNFKEQ. The CDR3 DNA follows: TGTGCCAGCAGCCAACTTCACTCCTACGAGCAGTACTTC. Protein sequence: CASSQLHSYEQYF.

The chain combines TRBV30 with TRBJ1-1; D perhaps matches TRBD1 (5 bases). This CDR3 is built from 13 residues. V lost 6 bases and J lost 1, with 12 bases in between. The germline CDR1 and CDR2 sequences are GTSNPN and SVGIG (reference sequence). The CDR3 spells CACTGGGNTEAFF. CDR3 nucleotide sequence: TGTGCCTGTACCGGTGGGGGGAACACTGAAGCTTTCTTT.

To note about this clone: The same CDR3 can be traced to other DNA sequences in this sample. V and J are TRBV19 and TRBJ2-4; no reliable D call. Trimming stripped 1 base from V and 0 bases from J, with 16 bases between. The CDR3 is 18 residues long. Germline loops: CDR1 LNHDA, CDR2 SQIVND (reference sequence). This CDR3 is CASSIGFRETRAKNIQYF. CDR3 nucleotide sequence: TGTGCCAGTAGTATAGGGTTTCGTGAAACCAGAGCCAAAAACATTCAGTACTTC.

The chain employs TRBV5-4 and TRBJ2-7; D perhaps matches TRBD2 (6 bases). CDR1 SGHNT and CDR2 YYREEE come from the germline V gene (reference sequence). The CDR3 is made up of 15 amino acids. V was clipped by 4 bases and J by 0 bases, with 14 bases between them. The CDR3 protein is CASSLGGPSSYEQYF. The CDR3 DNA reads as TGTGCCAGCAGCCTGGGAGGACCAAGCTCCTACGAGCAGTACTTC. Supplemented by reference TRBV5-4 and TRBJ2-7, the full variable domain reads ETGVTQSPTHLIKTRGQQVTLRCSSQSGHNTVSWYQQALGQGPQFIFQYYREEENGRGNFPPRFSGLQFPNYSSELNVNALELDDSALYLCASSLGGPSSYEQYFGPGTRLTVT.